These 27 T cell receptor beta chains share one sample of origin, sequenced in a study of glioma-infiltrating T cells. Amplification of TCR alpha and beta CDR3 regions from RNA used iRepertoire nested multiplex PCR. Each CDR3 protein gets one entry after TCRdb re-called the multiplex PCR reads with MiXCR. The sample contains about 10,000 distinct CDR3 sequences, approximately 60% of which appear only once. Material: glioma tissue, nonneoplastic brain tissue, or PBMCs (not recorded which). All receptors come from a human donor with low-grade glioma or glioblastoma, undergoing nonglioma brain surgery, or in good health (not recorded which).

Within the sample, this clonotype is medium-sized. The gene calls are TRBV28 and TRBJ1-1; 9 bases map to TRBD1. J lost 1 base, V lost 5 bases, and 8 bases had no gene match. The germline CDR1 and CDR2 sequences are MDHEN and SYDVKM. CDR3 length: 16 residues. In nucleotides, the CDR3 is TGTGCCAGCAGTCGACCCGGGACAGGGAAGAACACTGAAGCTTTCTTT. It specifies CASSRPGTGKNTEAFF.

Comment on this clonotype: A junction end diverges from the germline sequence, so it may reflect a read error. This sequence joins TRBV6-2 or TRBV6-3 and TRBJ2-6; possible D gene TRBD1, 5 bases. CDR1 MNHEY and CDR2 SVGEGT come from the germline V gene. The CDR3 is 16 residues long. The CDR3 DNA sequence: TGTGCCAGCAGTTACTATAGGGCCTATGGGGCCAACGTCCCGACTTTC. Its translation: CASSYYRAYGANVPTF.

The chain uses TRBV28 and TRBJ2-3, with 10 bases matching TRBD2. V shed 4 bases, J shed 2 bases, and the junction held 3 bases outside the gene matches. The V gene's germline CDR1 is MDHEN and CDR2 SYDVKM. The CDR3 is made up of 15 amino acids. The CDR3 region is CASSSSGSPTDTQYF. CDR3 in DNA: TGTGCCAGCAGTTCTAGCGGGAGTCCCACAGATACGCAGTATTTT.

This clonotype is medium-sized. V and J are TRBV2 and TRBJ2-7; D possibly uses TRBD1 or TRBD2 (6 bases each). In germline, CDR1 is SNHLY, CDR2 FYNNEI. Trimming pared 3 bases from V and 5 bases from J, leaving 14 bases between. This CDR3 is 14 amino acids long. CDR3 residues: CASSEAGEADEQYF. In DNA, the CDR3 is TGTGCCAGCAGTGAGGCAGGGGAGGCGGACGAGCAGTACTTC.

This clonotype was observed at least ten times. V and J are TRBV11-2 and TRBJ2-7; TRBD1 aligns across 9 bases. Germline loops: CDR1 SGHAT, CDR2 FQNNGV. CDR3 size: 16 residues. Trimming at V came to 4 bases and at J to 3 bases, leaving 10 bases not matched to a gene. This CDR3 is CASSSYGTGTYYEQYF. In DNA form, the CDR3 reads TGTGCCAGCAGCTCCTATGGGACAGGGACTTACTACGAGCAGTACTTC.

As to this clonotype: The CDR3 ends on some other residue instead of the conserved phenylalanine or tryptophan, so this is likely a read error. The chain couples TRBV6-4 to TRBJ2-1; TRBD1 agrees at 9 bases. Germline CDR1 and CDR2: MRHNA and SNTAGT. The CDR3 has 14 residues. In DNA, the CDR3 is TGTGCCAGCAGTAACTCGACAGGGGGCAATGAGCAGTTCCTC. Residues: CASSNSTGGNEQFL.

This chain uses TRBV20-1 with TRBJ1-2; D not resolved. Germline-derived CDR1 and CDR2 are DFQATT and SNEGSKA (reference sequence). V was pared by 3 bases and J by 6 bases, with 26 bases between. CDR3 size: 17 residues. The CDR3 loop is CSARSGMGDIPNNGYTF. The CDR3 nucleotides are TGCAGTGCTAGGTCGGGAATGGGTGATATCCCGAACAATGGCTACACCTTC.

With regard to this clonotype: One end of the junction is discordant with germline, which a read error may explain. V gene TRBV18 combines with J gene TRBJ1-1; D unresolved. The CDR3 extends over 14 amino acids. Germline V CDR1 and CDR2: KGHSH, LQKENI. The CDR3 spells CASSLGEMNTKAFF. For the CDR3, the DNA is TGTGCCAGCTCACTGGGAGAGATGAACACTAAAGCTTTCTTT.

This clonotype ranks as medium-sized. The V and J genes are TRBV6-1 and TRBJ2-2, with 7 bases that match TRBD1. The CDR3 length is 14 residues. V dropped 3 bases and J dropped 5; count of bases not matched to a gene: 3. The V gene's germline CDR1 is MNHNS and CDR2 SASEGT. CDR3 sequence (DNA): TGTGCCAGCAGTGAGCAGGGGGTAACCGGGGAGCTGTTTTTT. Its translation: CASSEQGVTGELFF.

In regard to this clonotype: A single base separates this from a much larger clone, so it may be a read error. The chain couples TRBV20-1 to TRBJ2-7; TRBD1 matches at 10 bases. From germline, CDR1 is DFQATT and CDR2 SNEGSKA (reference sequence). The CDR3 extends over 13 amino acids. The CDR3 here is CSAGGQGEYELYF. The CDR3 DNA follows: TGCAGTGCTGGCGGACAGGGGGAATACGAGCTGTACTTC.

The rearrangement uses TRBV7-2 and TRBJ1-5; 7 nucleotides line up with TRBD1. The CDR3 length is 17 residues. Germline V lookup: CDR1 SGHTA, CDR2 FQGNSA. With 4 bases clipped from V and 4 bases from J, the junction kept 13 bases outside the gene matches. As DNA, the CDR3 is TGTGCCAGCAGCTCGGAAAGGGGGCCCTATAGGAATCAGCCCCAGCATTTT. The encoded protein is CASSSERGPYRNQPQHF.

The V call is TRBV28, the J call TRBJ2-1; either TRBD1 or TRBD2 may fit D (5 bases each). Germline-derived CDR1 and CDR2 are MDHEN and SYDVKM. Trimming took off 0 bases at V and 6 bases at J, with 12 bases between the two ends. The CDR3 is 15 amino acids. The CDR3 region is CASSLCRERGNEQFF. The CDR3 coding sequence is TGTGCCAGCAGTTTATGTCGGGAAAGGGGCAATGAGCAGTTCTTC.

Concerning this clonotype: In this CDR3 the conserved last residue, phenylalanine or tryptophan, is missing, so a read error is likely. It is unclear where the CDR3 begins or ends on the DNA, so no DNA is shown, and the CDR3 is as TCRdb lists it. The rearrangement uses TRBV10-3 and TRBJ2-3. The CDR3 length is 14 residues, termini included. CDR1 and CDR2 (germline): ENHRY, SYGVKD. CDR3 loop: CAISVVSSTDTYYS.

By sample share, this clonotype is large. The chain uses TRBV27 and TRBJ1-1, with no clear D. Trimming pared 5 bases from V and 3 bases from J, leaving 13 bases between. Germline CDR1 is MNHEY and CDR2 is SMNVEV (reference sequence). The CDR3 length is 14 residues. The CDR3 DNA is TGTGCCAGCAGTCTCTCGGAATTTGACACTGAAGCTTTCTTT. Translating it yields CASSLSEFDTEAFF.

This clonotype ranks as medium-sized. V is TRBV4-1 and J is TRBJ2-7, with 9 bases that match TRBD1. This CDR3 region has 14 residues. V was clipped by 1 base and J by 12 bases; unmatched bases: 10. Per the germline V gene, CDR1 is MGHRA and CDR2 is YSYEKL. Here the CDR3 DNA reads TGCGCCAGCAGCCAAGTGAGCCGCCGGGACAGGGTGTACTTC. Its protein product is CASSQVSRRDRVYF.

By proportion, this clonotype is medium-sized. This chain uses TRBV28 with TRBJ1-1; a possible D gene is TRBD1 (6 bases). The CDR3 is made up of 14 amino acids. CDR1 and CDR2 (germline): MDHEN, SYDVKM. V was cut by 8 bases and J by 11 bases, with 24 bases left in between. CDR3 sequence (DNA): TGTGCCAGCGAGTGGGGGGCTCGGGCAGGGCAGGCTTTCTTT. Encoded protein: CASEWGARAGQAFF.

About this clonotype: The conserved closing phenylalanine or tryptophan is absent in this CDR3, likely reflecting a read error. The DNA is omitted, as the CDR3 cannot be located on it reliably, and the CDR3 follows TCRdb's listing. V is TRBV6-2 or TRBV6-3 and J is TRBJ1-5. Germline lookup yields CDR1 MNHEY and CDR2 SVGEGT. The CDR3 extends over 15 residues, inclusive of both ends. The CDR3 sequence is CASTSQVIGDKPKHL.

The chain combines TRBV2 with TRBJ1-5; no clear D gene. The germline gives CDR1 SNHLY, CDR2 FYNNEI. CDR3 size: 16 residues. Trimming stripped 6 bases from V and 14 bases from J, with 29 bases between. The CDR3 DNA sequence: TGTGCCAGCAGGGCCCATCAGAGTTATAGCAATCAGCCAGAGCATTTT. Translation gives CASRAHQSYSNQPEHF.

This chain joins TRBV19 and TRBJ2-1; 7 positions agree with TRBD2. V lost 9 bases to trimming and J lost 12 bases; unmatched junction nucleotides: 14. The CDR3 consists of 13 residues. In germline, CDR1 is LNHDA, CDR2 SQIVND (reference sequence). In DNA form, the CDR3 reads TGTGCCAGCAGAGTAGACGGGGGGTTTGGGCAGTTCTTC. The encoded protein is CASRVDGGFGQFF. The variable domain in full, with the rest retrieved from reference TRBV19 and TRBJ2-1, is DGGITQSPKYLFRKEGQNVTLSCEQNLNHDAMYWYRQDPGQGLRLIYYSQIVNDFQKGDIAEGYSVSREKKESFPLTVTSAQKNPTAFYLCASRVDGGFGQFFGPGTRLTVL.

By its share, this clonotype is medium-sized. The J gene is TRBJ2-7, the V gene TRBV6-2 or TRBV6-3; D is undetermined. The CDR3 has 13 amino acids. Trimming took off 6 bases at V and 3 bases at J, with 12 bases between the two ends. Per the germline V gene, CDR1 is MNHEY and CDR2 is SVGEGT. The CDR3 is CASSILPNYEQYF. Written as DNA, the CDR3 is TGTGCCAGCAGCATATTACCAAACTACGAGCAGTACTTC.

This clonotype was recorded only once. The chain combines TRBV14 with TRBJ2-2, with unresolved D. CDR3 size: 13 residues. V dropped 4 bases and J dropped 7 bases, with 10 bases sitting between them. CDR1 is SGHDN, CDR2 FVKESK, per germline. The CDR3 loop is CASSPDRNGELFF. The DNA of the CDR3 is TGTGCCAGCAGCCCCGATCGGAACGGGGAGCTGTTTTTT.

This clonotype was detected many times. This chain links TRBV29-1 with TRBJ2-3, with TRBD1 matching 7 bases. Germline V gene sequence: CDR1 SQVTM, CDR2 ANQGSEA. V was clipped by 7 bases and J by 5 bases; unmatched bases: 6. The CDR3 length is 12 residues. The CDR3 region is CSAGQAQDTQYF. CDR3 bases: TGCAGCGCCGGACAGGCTCAAGATACGCAGTATTTT.

As for this clonotype: Germline is not matched at one junction end, which may reflect a read error. The chain joins TRBV18 to TRBJ1-1; D gene unclear. The CDR3 runs to 13 residues. Germline loops: CDR1 KGHSH, CDR2 LQKENI. Here the CDR3 DNA reads TGTGCCAGCTCGCCATCAGTCCAAGGTGAAACTTTCTTT. Translation: CASSPSVQGETFF. The full variable domain, its missing parts supplied by reference TRBV18 and TRBJ1-1, is NAGVMQNPRHLVRRRGQEARLRCSPMKGHSHVYWYRQLPEEGLKFMVYLQKENIIDESGMPKERFSAEFPKEGPSILRIQQVVRGDSAAYFCASSPSVQGETFFGQGTRLTVV.

V is TRBV7-9 and J is TRBJ1-1; possibly TRBD1 for D (6 bases). The germline gives CDR1 SEHNR, CDR2 FQNEAQ (reference sequence). The CDR3 length is 15 residues. Between the trimmed V and J ends, which lost 7 bases and 4 bases, there was a span of 19 bases. DNA for the CDR3: TGTGCCAGCAAACCAACATGGGGGCGGATCACTGAAGCTTTCTTT. Translation gives CASKPTWGRITEAFF.

The V and J genes are TRBV29-1 and TRBJ2-7; D assignment may be TRBD1 or TRBD2 (8 bases each). V gave up 3 bases and J gave up 4 bases, with 28 bases separating them. Germline V gene lookup returns CDR1 SQVTM and CDR2 ANQGSEA. CDR3 length equals 18 residues. The CDR3 nucleotides are TGCAGCGTTGACGCTACCATTTGCCGACAGGGGACTAGATACGAGCAGTACTTC. This codes for CSVDATICRQGTRYEQYF.

This chain connects TRBV2 to TRBJ1-5, with D uncertain. The germline CDR1 and CDR2 sequences are SNHLY and FYNNEI. The length of the CDR3 is 14 residues. V was cut by 4 bases and J by 1 base, with 8 bases left in between. In DNA form, the CDR3 reads TGTGCCAGCAGTGTTACAGTAAGCAATCAGCCCCAGCATTTT. Its translation: CASSVTVSNQPQHF.

A remark on this clonotype: The junction shows a germline mismatch at one end, possibly a read error. The rearrangement uses TRBV29-1 and TRBJ1-1, with D hard to call. Germline-derived CDR1 and CDR2 are SQVTM and ANQGSEA. This CDR3 is built from 11 residues. CDR3 nucleotides: TGCAGCGCCCGCAGGAGCACTGAAGCTTTATTT. Translated, it gives CSARRSTEALF.